This T cell receptor (beta chain) was observed in a study of untreated major depressive disorder. Findings and limits, study-wide: CD4+ T cells from depressed patients used TRBV05-01 (Vbeta 5.1) more often than controls. Differences in TRBV25-01 and TRBV02-01 usage did not reach significance.

Every participant had European ancestry. Controls scored 5 or less on a depressive symptom inventory and never had mood disorders. This CDR3 is 15 amino acids long. Germline CDR1 reads LNHDA; CDR2 reads SQIVND (reference sequence). Trimming removed 3 bases from V and 2 bases from J, with 11 bases in between. Libraries were prepared by immunoSEQ multiplex PCR; TCRdb keeps only in-frame clonotypes and omits some of them. This table holds 15,000 to 20,000 clones, under 90% found once. Details on this clone: Its cognate antigen is unknown.

The sequenced material came from CD4+ T cells from PBMCs. The clonotype comes from a woman younger than 45 in good health. V is TRBV19 and J is TRBJ1-5; D is possibly TRBD1 (6 bases). This chain's CDR3 is CASSIRAGGNQPQHF. The CDR3, as DNA: TGTGCCAGTAGTATTCGGGCAGGGGGCAATCAGCCCCAGCATTTT.